This entry lists 21 T cell receptor beta chains sequenced from one sample in a study of T cell responses to AZD1222 COVID-19 vaccine. Sequencing was performed with immunoSEQ multiplex PCR; in TCRdb, only in-frame clones are kept and a portion is missing. The table includes some 96,000 clones, approximately 91% detected once. This specimen was peripheral blood, taken on day 0 of AZD1222 vaccination. The receptor source for this set is an adult in good health.

The chain uses TRBV20-1 and TRBJ1-1; a weak D match, TRBD1 (6 bases). V lost 3 bases and J lost 1, with 9 bases in between. Germline assignment: CDR1 DFQATT and CDR2 SNEGSKA (reference sequence). The CDR3 is 13 residues long. The CDR3 DNA reads as TGCAGTGCTAGTCTAGGGGGGAACACTGAAGCTTTCTTT. Amino acid sequence: CSASLGGNTEAFF.

The chain combines TRBV28 with TRBJ1-5; D gene ambiguous. Germline CDR1 and CDR2: MDHEN and SYDVKM. This CDR3 comprises 12 residues. V lost 5 bases to trimming and J lost 7 bases, with 9 bases between them. The CDR3 is CASSPPRQPQHF. The CDR3 DNA sequence: TGTGCCAGCAGTCCCCCCAGGCAGCCCCAGCATTTT.

This chain uses TRBV20-1 with TRBJ1-5, with unresolved D. The CDR3 runs 12 residues. The germline V gene encodes CDR1 DFQATT and CDR2 SNEGSKA (reference sequence). Between the trimmed V and J ends, which lost 5 bases and 2 bases, there was a span of 7 bases. The CDR3 DNA reads TGCAGTGCTGGTGGGCGCAATCAGCCCCAGCATTTT. This encodes CSAGGRNQPQHF.

The chain uses TRBV11-2 and TRBJ2-7; D might be TRBD2 (6 bases). Trimming left V 5 bases short and J 5 bases short, with 25 bases between. The CDR3 length is 17 residues. Germline assignment: CDR1 SGHAT and CDR2 FQNNGV. The CDR3 loop reads CASSDLWERAGGDEQYF. The CDR3 nucleotides are TGTGCCAGCAGCGACTTGTGGGAGCGGGCAGGTGGGGACGAGCAGTACTTC.

This sequence joins TRBV5-6 and TRBJ2-1; no definite D call. The germline V gene encodes CDR1 SGHDT and CDR2 YYEEEE. The CDR3 extends over 19 amino acids. Trimming took 0 bases from V and 3 from J, leaving 22 bases between them. The CDR3 sequence: CASSLAVGPRSILYNEQFF. CDR3 sequence (DNA): TGTGCCAGCAGCTTGGCGGTTGGACCTCGATCGATACTCTACAATGAGCAGTTCTTC.

The chain is built from TRBV5-6 and TRBJ2-7; D gene ambiguous. V lost 1 base, J lost 2 bases, and 10 bases lay in between. The germline gives CDR1 SGHDT, CDR2 YYEEEE. The CDR3 has 14 amino acids. The CDR3, as DNA: TGTGCCAGCAGCTTGTTTGGAGAGGCCTACGAGCAGTACTTC. Translated: CASSLFGEAYEQYF.

This sequence joins TRBV28 and TRBJ2-7, with a possible D match to TRBD2 (6 bases). Trimming removed 6 bases at V and 2 bases at J, with 14 bases between. The CDR3 is 14 amino acids. Germline V lookup: CDR1 MDHEN, CDR2 SYDVKM. The CDR3 protein is CASRLTGSTYEQYF. In nucleotides, the CDR3 is TGTGCCAGCAGACTTACCGGGAGTACCTACGAGCAGTACTTC.

The rearrangement uses TRBV28 and TRBJ1-2, with TRBD1 as a possible D gene (5 bases). The CDR3 runs to 12 residues. The germline V and J ends were trimmed by 2 bases and 5 bases, with 6 bases remaining between them. From germline, CDR1 is MDHEN and CDR2 SYDVKM. CDR3 sequence: CASSLGAYGYTF. The DNA of the CDR3 is TGTGCCAGCAGTTTAGGGGCGTATGGCTACACCTTC.

This clone turned up a few times. J is TRBJ1-1 and V is TRBV19; TRBD1 matches at 8 bases. This CDR3 has 16 amino acids. Germline CDR1 and CDR2: LNHDA and SQIVND (reference sequence). The V and J ends lost 1 base and 7 bases, in that order; junction bases with no gene match: 11. In DNA form, the CDR3 reads TGTGCCAGTAGTATAGCTAAGGACAGGGCTGAGGTTGAAGCTTTCTTT. It yields the protein CASSIAKDRAEVEAFF.

This clone was counted once. V and J are TRBV5-8 and TRBJ2-7; no reliable D call. Germline CDR1 is SGHTS and CDR2 is YDEGEE. The ends were cut back, 5 bases at V and 7 bases at J, with 10 bases in the middle. This CDR3 is 11 amino acids long. The CDR3: CASRSNREQYF. For the CDR3, the DNA is TGTGCCAGCAGATCGAACCGGGAGCAGTACTTC.

The chain couples TRBV7-9 to TRBJ1-2, with a possible D match to TRBD1 (6 bases). The CDR3 is 15 amino acids. Germline CDR1 SEHNR, CDR2 FQNEAQ (reference sequence). V was cut by 5 bases and J by 2 bases, with 15 bases left in between. The CDR3 protein is CASSRSGDVNYGYTF. For the CDR3, the DNA is TGTGCCAGCAGCCGTTCAGGGGATGTAAACTATGGCTACACCTTC.

This clone occurred a few times. The CDR3 here is CAWSEWNTGELFF. CDR3 nucleotides: TGTGCCTGGAGTGAATGGAACACCGGGGAGCTGTTTTTT. The chain combines TRBV30 with TRBJ2-2; no reliable D call. CDR3 length: 13 residues. With 1 base removed from V and 1 base from J, the gap between germline ends came to 4 bases. Germline lookup yields CDR1 GTSNPN and CDR2 SVGIG (reference sequence).

The chain is built from TRBV6-5 and TRBJ2-1; D call uncertain. The CDR3 extends over 13 amino acids. V was shortened by 5 bases and J by 5 bases, with 10 bases between the two germline ends. Germline-derived CDR1 and CDR2 are MNHEY and SVGAGI. DNA of the CDR3: TGTGCCAGCAGTCCGCCTGGGCACAATGAGCAGTTCTTC. Translation gives CASSPPGHNEQFF.

The chain has TRBV18 and TRBJ1-2; D is ambiguous. The V gene lost 1 base and the J gene lost 0 bases, with 12 bases spanning the gap. This CDR3 has 16 residues. Germline loops: CDR1 KGHSH, CDR2 LQKENI. The chain's CDR3 is CASSPRAEPTNYGYTF. The CDR3 nucleotides are TGTGCCAGCTCACCACGGGCGGAGCCAACTAACTATGGCTACACCTTC. The full variable domain, completed using reference TRBV18 and TRBJ1-2, is NAGVMQNPRHLVRRRGQEARLRCSPMKGHSHVYWYRQLPEEGLKFMVYLQKENIIDESGMPKERFSAEFPKEGPSILRIQQVVRGDSAAYFCASSPRAEPTNYGYTFGSGTRLTVV.

The CDR3 reads CASSLAGGTDTQYF. Written as DNA, the CDR3 is TGTGCCAGCAGCTTAGCGGGGGGAACAGATACGCAGTATTTT. J is TRBJ2-3 and V is TRBV7-9, with D perhaps matching TRBD2 (6 bases). V was shortened by 0 bases and J by 3 bases, with 7 bases between the two germline ends. Germline CDR1 reads SEHNR; CDR2 reads FQNEAQ (reference sequence). The CDR3 is made up of 14 amino acids. Using reference TRBV7-9 and TRBJ2-3 for the parts outside the CDR3, the full variable domain is DTGVSQNPRHKITKRGQNVTFRCDPISEHNRLYWYRQTLGQGPEFLTYFQNEAQLEKSRLLSDRFSAERPKGSFSTLEIQRTEQGDSAMYLCASSLAGGTDTQYFGPGTRLTVL.

The chain combines TRBV19 with TRBJ1-3; D remains ambiguous. The germline V and J ends were trimmed by 7 bases and 0 bases, with 13 bases remaining between them. The CDR3 loop spans 15 amino acids. In germline, CDR1 is LNHDA, CDR2 SQIVND (reference sequence). DNA for the CDR3: TGTGCCAGTAAACCTACGGAGGACTCTGGAAACACCATATATTTT. It is translated as CASKPTEDSGNTIYF.

The chain couples TRBV11-3 to TRBJ2-5; 11 bases line up with TRBD2. The CDR3 contains 17 residues. V dropped 0 bases and J dropped 6; count of bases not matched to a gene: 9. Germline assignment: CDR1 SGHNT and CDR2 YENEEA. The chain's CDR3 is CASSLDFSGGAGKTQYF. In DNA, the CDR3 is TGTGCCAGCAGCTTAGATTTTAGCGGGGGGGCCGGGAAGACCCAGTACTTC.

The chain has TRBV11-2 and TRBJ2-7; TRBD2 matches 11 bases. The CDR3 contains 14 residues. V shed 5 bases and J 6 bases; nucleotides not matched to a gene: 6. Germline V gene lookup returns CDR1 SGHAT and CDR2 FQNNGV. DNA of the CDR3: TGTGCCAGCAGCACCGGGACTAGCGGATCCGAGCAGTACTTC. Protein product: CASSTGTSGSEQYF.

This chain joins TRBV24-1 and TRBJ1-2; D gene ambiguous. With 5 bases removed from V and 4 bases from J, the gap between germline ends came to 13 bases. The CDR3 has 14 residues. From germline, CDR1 is KGHDR and CDR2 SFDVKD. CDR3 in amino acids: CATSAPGSLYGYTF. CDR3 bases: TGTGCCACCAGTGCCCCCGGGTCCCTCTATGGCTACACCTTC.

V is TRBV5-4 and J is TRBJ1-1, with TRBD1 as a possible D gene (5 bases). Per germline, CDR1 SGHNT and CDR2 YYREEE (reference sequence). This CDR3 is 13 amino acids long. V shed 4 bases and J shed 3 bases, with 10 bases lying between them. The CDR3 DNA sequence: TGTGCCAGCAGCATGGGAGGGGACACTGAAGCTTTCTTT. The encoded protein is CASSMGGDTEAFF.

V and J are TRBV19 and TRBJ1-3, with 9 nucleotides matching TRBD1. Germline V gives CDR1 LNHDA, CDR2 SQIVND (reference sequence). CDR3 length: 17 amino acids. V lost 4 bases to trimming and J lost 3 bases; unmatched junction nucleotides: 10. CDR3 amino acids: CASSTLRDRDRGNTIYF. CDR3 nucleotides: TGTGCCAGTAGTACCCTCCGGGACAGGGATCGTGGAAACACCATATATTTT. The full variable domain, rest sourced from reference TRBV19 and TRBJ1-3, is DGGITQSPKYLFRKEGQNVTLSCEQNLNHDAMYWYRQDPGQGLRLIYYSQIVNDFQKGDIAEGYSVSREKKESFPLTVTSAQKNPTAFYLCASSTLRDRDRGNTIYFGEGSWLTVV.